The sequence of this T cell receptor (beta chain) was determined in a study of Ad26.COV2.S vaccination and SARS-CoV-2 variants. Germline CDR1 and CDR2: LNHDA and SQIVND (reference sequence). Trimming removed 0 bases from V and 1 base from J, with 4 bases in between. The CDR3 spans 13 residues. Study results and limitations: Spike-specific TCR breadth was greater in vaccine than placebo recipients.

Clones were read by immunoSEQ multiplex PCR, and TCRdb kept only the in-frame ones, dropping some. The repertoire holds around 450,000 clones, with approximately 87% as singletons. Comment on this clone: The antigen is unknown.

Regarding treatment: approximately 18 received Ad26.COV2.S at low or high dose, single or two shots; five or six received placebo; per-sample allocation not given. Specimens were obtained on day 63 following the first vaccine or placebo injection. The chain recombines TRBV19 with TRBJ2-7; D remains ambiguous. The specimen comprised peripheral blood, sampled in a trial of Ad26.COV2.S vaccine versus placebo. The TCR originated in a person aged 18-60 years who received the Ad26.COV2.S COVID-19 vaccine or a placebo. CDR3 amino acids: CASSIDGSYEQYF. In DNA, the CDR3 is TGTGCCAGTAGTATAGACGGTTCCTACGAGCAGTACTTC.